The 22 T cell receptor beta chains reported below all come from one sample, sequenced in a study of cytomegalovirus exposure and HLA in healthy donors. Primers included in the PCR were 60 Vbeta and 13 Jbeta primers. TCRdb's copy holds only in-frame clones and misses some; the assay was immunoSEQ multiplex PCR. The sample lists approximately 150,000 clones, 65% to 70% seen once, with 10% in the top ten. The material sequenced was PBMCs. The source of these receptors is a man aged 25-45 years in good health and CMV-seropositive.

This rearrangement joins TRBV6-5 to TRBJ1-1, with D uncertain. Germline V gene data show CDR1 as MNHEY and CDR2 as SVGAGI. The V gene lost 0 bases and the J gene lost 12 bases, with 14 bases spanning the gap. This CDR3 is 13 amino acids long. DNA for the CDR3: TGTGCCAGCAGTTACTCGATTACAGACCGACCTTTCTTT. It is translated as CASSYSITDRPFF.

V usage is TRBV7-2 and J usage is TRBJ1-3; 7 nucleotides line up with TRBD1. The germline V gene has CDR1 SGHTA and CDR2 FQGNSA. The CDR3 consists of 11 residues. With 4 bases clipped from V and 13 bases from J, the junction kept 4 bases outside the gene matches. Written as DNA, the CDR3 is TGTGCCAGCAGCTCCGGGACAGTTATATATTTT. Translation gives CASSSGTVIYF.

The CDR3 coding sequence is TGTGCCAGCAGTGACCAACAGGGGATCAATGAGCAGTTCTTC. It is translated as CASSDQQGINEQFF. The V gene is TRBV2, the J gene TRBJ2-1; 7 bases fit TRBD1. CDR1 and CDR2 from the germline V gene are SNHLY and FYNNEI. The CDR3 consists of 14 residues. V dropped 3 bases and J dropped 6; count of bases not matched to a gene: 5.

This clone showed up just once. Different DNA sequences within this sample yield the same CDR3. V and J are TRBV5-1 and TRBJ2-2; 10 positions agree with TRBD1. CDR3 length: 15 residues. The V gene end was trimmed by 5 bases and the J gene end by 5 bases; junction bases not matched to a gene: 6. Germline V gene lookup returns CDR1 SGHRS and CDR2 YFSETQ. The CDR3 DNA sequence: TGCGCCAGCAGTAGTGGACAGGGGGGAACCGGGGAGCTGTTTTTT. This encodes CASSSGQGGTGELFF.

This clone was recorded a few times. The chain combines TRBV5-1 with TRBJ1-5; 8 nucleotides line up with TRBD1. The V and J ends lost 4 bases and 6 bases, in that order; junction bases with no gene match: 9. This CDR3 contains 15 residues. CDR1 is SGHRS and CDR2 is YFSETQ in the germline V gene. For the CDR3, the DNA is TGCGCCAGCAGCCCAGGACAGGGAGATAGTCAGCCCCAGCATTTT. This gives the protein CASSPGQGDSQPQHF.

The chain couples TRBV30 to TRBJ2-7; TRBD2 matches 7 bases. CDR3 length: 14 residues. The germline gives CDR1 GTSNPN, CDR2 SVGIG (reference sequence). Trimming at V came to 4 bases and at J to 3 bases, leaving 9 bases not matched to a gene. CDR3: CAWIRTSDNYEQYF. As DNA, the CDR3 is TGTGCCTGGATTAGGACTAGTGATAACTACGAGCAGTACTTC.

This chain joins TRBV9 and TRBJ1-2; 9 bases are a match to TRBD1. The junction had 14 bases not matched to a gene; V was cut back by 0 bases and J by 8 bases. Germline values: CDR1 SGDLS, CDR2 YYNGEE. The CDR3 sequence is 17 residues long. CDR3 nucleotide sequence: TGTGCCAGCAGCGTAGGTGGACAGGGGCCCATCTTGGAGGGCTACACCTTC. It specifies CASSVGGQGPILEGYTF.

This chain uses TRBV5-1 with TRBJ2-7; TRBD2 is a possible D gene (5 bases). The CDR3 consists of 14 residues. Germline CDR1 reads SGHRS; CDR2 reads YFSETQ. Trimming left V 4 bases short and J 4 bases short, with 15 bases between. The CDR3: CASSAPAGGYEQYF. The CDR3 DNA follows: TGCGCCAGCAGCGCACCCGCCGGAGGATACGAGCAGTACTTC.

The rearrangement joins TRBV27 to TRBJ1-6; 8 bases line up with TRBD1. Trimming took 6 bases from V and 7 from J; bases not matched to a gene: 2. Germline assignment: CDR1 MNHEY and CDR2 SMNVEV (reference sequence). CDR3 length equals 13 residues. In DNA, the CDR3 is TGTGCCAGCAGGACAGGGGACAATTCACCCCTCCACTTT. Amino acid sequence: CASRTGDNSPLHF.

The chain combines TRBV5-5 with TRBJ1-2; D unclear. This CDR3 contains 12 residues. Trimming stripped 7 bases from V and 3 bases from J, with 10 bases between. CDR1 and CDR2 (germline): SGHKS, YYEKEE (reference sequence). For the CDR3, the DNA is TGTGCCAGCGCAGGCATCTACTATGGCTACACCTTC. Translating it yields CASAGIYYGYTF.

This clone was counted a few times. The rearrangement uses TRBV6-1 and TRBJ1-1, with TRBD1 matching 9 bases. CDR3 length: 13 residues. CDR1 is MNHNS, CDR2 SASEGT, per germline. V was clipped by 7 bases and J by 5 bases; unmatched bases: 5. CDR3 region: CASIGQGWTEAFF. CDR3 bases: TGTGCCAGCATCGGACAGGGGTGGACTGAAGCTTTCTTT.

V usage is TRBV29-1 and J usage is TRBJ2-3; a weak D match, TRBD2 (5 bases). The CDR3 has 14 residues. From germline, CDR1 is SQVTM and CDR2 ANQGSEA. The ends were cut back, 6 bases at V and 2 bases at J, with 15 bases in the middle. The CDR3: CSVGRTANTDTQYF. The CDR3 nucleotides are TGCAGCGTAGGACGGACTGCAAACACAGATACGCAGTATTTT.

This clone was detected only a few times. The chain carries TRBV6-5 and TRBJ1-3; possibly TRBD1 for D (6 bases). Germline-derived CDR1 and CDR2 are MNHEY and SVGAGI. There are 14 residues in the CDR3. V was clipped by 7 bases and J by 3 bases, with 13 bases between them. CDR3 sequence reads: CASIPSGDGNTIYF. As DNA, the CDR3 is TGTGCCAGCATCCCCTCAGGGGATGGAAACACCATATATTTT.

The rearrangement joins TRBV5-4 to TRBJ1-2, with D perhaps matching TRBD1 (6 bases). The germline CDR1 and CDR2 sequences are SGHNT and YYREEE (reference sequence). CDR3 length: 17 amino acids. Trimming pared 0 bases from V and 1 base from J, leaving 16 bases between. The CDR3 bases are TGTGCCAGCAGCTTGGAGGTTGGGGGCCTGGGTAACTATGGCTACACCTTC. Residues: CASSLEVGGLGNYGYTF.

The CDR3 region has the DNA TGTGCCAGCAGTAGGGGGCTCACTAATGAAAAACTGTTTTTT. This sequence encodes CASSRGLTNEKLFF. This chain connects TRBV25-1 to TRBJ1-4; 7 positions match TRBD1. Germline CDR1 reads MGHDK; CDR2 reads SYGVNS. The CDR3 loop spans 14 amino acids. V shed 5 bases and J 2 bases; nucleotides not matched to a gene: 2.

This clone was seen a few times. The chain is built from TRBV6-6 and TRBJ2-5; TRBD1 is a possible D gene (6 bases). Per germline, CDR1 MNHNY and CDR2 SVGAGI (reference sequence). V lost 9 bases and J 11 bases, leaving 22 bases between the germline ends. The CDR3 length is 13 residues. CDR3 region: CASAGSEGGEQYF. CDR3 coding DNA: TGTGCCAGTGCAGGGTCCGAAGGGGGAGAGCAGTACTTC.

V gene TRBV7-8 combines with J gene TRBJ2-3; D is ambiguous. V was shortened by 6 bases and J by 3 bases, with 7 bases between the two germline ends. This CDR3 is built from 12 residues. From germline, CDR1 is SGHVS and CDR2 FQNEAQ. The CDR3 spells CASSSGTDTQYF. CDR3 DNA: TGTGCCAGCAGTTCGGGTACAGATACGCAGTATTTT.

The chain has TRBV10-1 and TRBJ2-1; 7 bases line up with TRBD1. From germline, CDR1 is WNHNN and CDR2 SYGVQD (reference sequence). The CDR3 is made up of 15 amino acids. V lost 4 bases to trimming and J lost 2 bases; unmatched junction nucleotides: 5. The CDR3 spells CASSGGDRAYNEQFF. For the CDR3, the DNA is TGCGCCAGCAGTGGGGGAGACAGGGCCTACAATGAGCAGTTCTTC.

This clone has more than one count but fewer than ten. The CDR3 protein is CASSPAGQGNQPQHF. CDR3 nucleotide sequence: TGTGCCAGCAGCCCAGCGGGGCAAGGCAATCAGCCCCAGCATTTT. This chain uses TRBV28 with TRBJ1-5, with a tentative D call TRBD1 (5 bases). V lost 6 bases and J lost 2, with 14 bases in between. This CDR3 contains 15 residues. Germline CDR1 is MDHEN and CDR2 is SYDVKM.

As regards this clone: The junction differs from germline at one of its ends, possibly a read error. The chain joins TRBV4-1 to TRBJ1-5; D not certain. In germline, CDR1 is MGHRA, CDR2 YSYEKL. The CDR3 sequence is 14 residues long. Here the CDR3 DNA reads TGTGCCAGCAGCCAAGATGTTGGCGGTCAGCCCCAGCATTTT. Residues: CASSQDVGGQPQHF.

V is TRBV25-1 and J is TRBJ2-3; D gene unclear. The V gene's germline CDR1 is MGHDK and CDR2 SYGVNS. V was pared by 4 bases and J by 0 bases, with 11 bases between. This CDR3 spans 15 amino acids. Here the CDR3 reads CASSVAAFSTDTQYF. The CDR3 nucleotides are TGTGCCAGCAGTGTCGCAGCGTTTAGCACAGATACGCAGTATTTT.

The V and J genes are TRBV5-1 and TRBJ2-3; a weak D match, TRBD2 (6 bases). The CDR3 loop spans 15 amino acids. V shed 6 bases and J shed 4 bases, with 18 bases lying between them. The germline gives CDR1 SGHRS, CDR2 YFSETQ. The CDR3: CASTSQLAPPDTQYF. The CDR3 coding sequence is TGCGCCAGCACCTCACAACTAGCACCACCAGATACGCAGTATTTT.